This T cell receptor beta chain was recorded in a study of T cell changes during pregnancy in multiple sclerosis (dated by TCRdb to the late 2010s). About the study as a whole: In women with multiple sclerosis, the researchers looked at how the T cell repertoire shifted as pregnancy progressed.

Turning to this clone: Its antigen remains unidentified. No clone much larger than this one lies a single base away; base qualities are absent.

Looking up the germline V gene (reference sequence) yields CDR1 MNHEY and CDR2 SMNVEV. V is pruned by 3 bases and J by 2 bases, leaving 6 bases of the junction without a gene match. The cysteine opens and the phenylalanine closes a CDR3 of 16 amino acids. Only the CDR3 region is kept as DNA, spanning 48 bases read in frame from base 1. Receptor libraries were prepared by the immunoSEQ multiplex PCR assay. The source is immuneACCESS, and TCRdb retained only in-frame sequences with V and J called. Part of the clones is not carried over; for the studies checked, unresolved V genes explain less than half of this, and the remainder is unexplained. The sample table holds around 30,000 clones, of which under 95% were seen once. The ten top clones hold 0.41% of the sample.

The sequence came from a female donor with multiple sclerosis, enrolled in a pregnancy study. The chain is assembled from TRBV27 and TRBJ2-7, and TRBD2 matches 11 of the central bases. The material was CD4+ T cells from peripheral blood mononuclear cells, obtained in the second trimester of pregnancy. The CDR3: CASSFSLAGDPYEQYF. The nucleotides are TGTGCCAGCAGTTTCTCACTAGCGGGAGACCCCTACGAGCAGTACTTC.